This TCR beta chain emerged from a study of blood T cell repertoires in COVID-19. After removal of 4 bases from V and 0 bases from J, the junction contained 6 bases not matched to a gene. The CDR3 runs 16 residues. Germline CDR1 KGHDR, CDR2 SFDVKD. Original processing notes: Reference gene primers were amplified, and this amplification served to estimate nucleated cell counts. This table comes from immunoSEQ multiplex PCR, and its TCRdb copy is limited to in-frame clones, with some not included. The V and J calls and clone size were taken over from that table, and D and trimming were inferred from the DNA. The table lists some 200,000 clones, about 83% of them singletons.

The source is a woman aged 25-40 years with COVID-19, enrolled during active disease. Source material: peripheral blood. V and J are TRBV24-1 and TRBJ2-3, with 7 bases matching TRBD2. The CDR3 nucleotides are TGTGCCACCAGTGAACCCGGGACTATAAGCACAGATACGCAGTATTTT. As protein: CATSEPGTISTDTQYF.